This T cell receptor beta chain was sequenced during a study of blood T cell repertoires in COVID-19 (TCRdb year 2020). As for the study more broadly: Samples from collaborators originated in the United States, Italy and Spain and spanned both the acute and convalescent phases of COVID-19. Sample metadata almost always included a de-identified subject ID, COVID-19 status, age in years and sex. The samples were drawn from the first 160 participants of the ongoing ImmuneRACE study and from 950 to 1,500 subjects provided by 6 global collaborators. Where available, HLA class I and class II types were obtained from metadata supplied by the sample provider rather than from assay-based typing. Deeply sampled blood TCRbeta repertoires from subjects exposed to, actively infected with, or recovered from COVID-19 were included in the dataset. The material from the prospective study consisted of cDNA or gDNA derived from T cells, B-cell-depleted T cells, or PBMCs. The repertoires were released in a freely available public database intended as a resource for research on the immune response to SARS-CoV-2. The full study reports these points: How much clinical and demographic metadata was included differed by source and by participant, and the metadata was provided uncurated.

V is cut back by 4 bases and J by 2 bases, with 6 bases in the junction unmatched. CDR1 and CDR2 were assigned from the germline V gene as SGHRS and YFSETQ. Taken from cysteine to phenylalanine, the CDR3 has 14 residues. Solely the CDR3 DNA is kept, with 42 bases framed from the first base. TCRbeta CDR3 regions were amplified from genomic DNA by means of the immunoSEQ Assay, a bias-controlled multiplex PCR. In the original analysis: Nucleated cell counts per sample were estimated from amplification of reference gene primers within the assay. To quantify the absolute abundance of each unique TCRbeta CDR3 rearrangement, sequence reads were collapsed and filtered. For each sample, productive Simpson clonality was calculated as the square root of Simpson's diversity index across productive rearrangements. TCRdb took this table from immuneACCESS and kept in-frame rearrangements with V and J called. Such tables lack part of the clones; where checked against another copy, unresolved V genes explain under half of the gap, and the rest is unexplained. The DNA was the basis for D and trimming; V, J and clone size are from that table. Within this sample are 75,000 to 80,000 clones, with 65% to 90% of them counted one time only. 15% to 20% of the sample is in the top ten clones.

Collaborating institutions collected whole blood in K2EDTA tubes following their own protocols. Collaborator samples were shipped for TCRbeta analysis as frozen whole blood, isolated PBMCs, or DNA extracted from either sample type. Notes on this clone: Its target antigen remains unknown. No much larger clone is present one base from it, and per-base qualities are unavailable. This CDR3 is also generated by other DNA sequences in the sample.

The clonotype comes from a human donor in a cohort sampled during active COVID-19. Sequencing was performed on peripheral blood. The rearrangement joined TRBV5-1 to TRBJ2-7; TRBD1 fits 7 bases in the junction. The DNA is as follows: TGCGCCAGCAGCCTCACCGGGACAGCCTACGAGCAGTACTTC. It translates to CASSLTGTAYEQYF.